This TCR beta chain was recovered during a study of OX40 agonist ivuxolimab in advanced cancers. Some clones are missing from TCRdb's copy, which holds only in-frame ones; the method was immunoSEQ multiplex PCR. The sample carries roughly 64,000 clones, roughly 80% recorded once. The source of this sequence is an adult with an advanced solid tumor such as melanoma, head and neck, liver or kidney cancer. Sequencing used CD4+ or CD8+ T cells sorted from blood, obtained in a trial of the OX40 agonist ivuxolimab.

CDR3 nucleotide sequence: TGTGCCAGCAGCTTCGGGGGGGGCACAGAGACCCAGTACTTC. Protein: CASSFGGGTETQYF. The rearrangement joins TRBV5-4 to TRBJ2-5, with 8 bases identical to TRBD2. Germline assignment: CDR1 SGHNT and CDR2 YYREEE (reference sequence). V shed 2 bases and J 4 bases; nucleotides not matched to a gene: 4. The CDR3 is 14 residues long.